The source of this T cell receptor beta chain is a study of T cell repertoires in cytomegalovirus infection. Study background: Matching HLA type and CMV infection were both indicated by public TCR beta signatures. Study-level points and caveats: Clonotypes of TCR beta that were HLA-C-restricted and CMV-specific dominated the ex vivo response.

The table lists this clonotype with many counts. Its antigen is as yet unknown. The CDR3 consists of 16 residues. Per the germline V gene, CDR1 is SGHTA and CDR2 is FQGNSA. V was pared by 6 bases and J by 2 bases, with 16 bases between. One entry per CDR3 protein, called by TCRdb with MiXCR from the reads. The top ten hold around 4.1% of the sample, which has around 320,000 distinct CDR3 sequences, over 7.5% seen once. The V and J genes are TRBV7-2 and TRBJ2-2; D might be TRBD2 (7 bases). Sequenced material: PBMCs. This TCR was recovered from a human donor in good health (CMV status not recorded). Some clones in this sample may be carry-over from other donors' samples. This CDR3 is CASRRGGSSNTGELFF. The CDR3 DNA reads TGTGCCAGCAGGAGGGGGGGTAGCTCCAACACCGGGGAGCTGTTTTTT.